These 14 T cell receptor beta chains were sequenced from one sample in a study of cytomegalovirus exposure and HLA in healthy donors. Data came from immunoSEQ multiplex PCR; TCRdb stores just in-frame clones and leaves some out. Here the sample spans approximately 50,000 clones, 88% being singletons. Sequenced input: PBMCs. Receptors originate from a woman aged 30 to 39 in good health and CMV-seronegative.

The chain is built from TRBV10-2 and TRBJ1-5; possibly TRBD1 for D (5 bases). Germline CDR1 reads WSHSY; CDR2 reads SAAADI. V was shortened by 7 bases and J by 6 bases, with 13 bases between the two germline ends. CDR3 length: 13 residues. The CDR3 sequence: CASTLEGVQPQHF. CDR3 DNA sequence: TGCGCCAGCACCCTCGAAGGGGTTCAGCCCCAGCATTTT.

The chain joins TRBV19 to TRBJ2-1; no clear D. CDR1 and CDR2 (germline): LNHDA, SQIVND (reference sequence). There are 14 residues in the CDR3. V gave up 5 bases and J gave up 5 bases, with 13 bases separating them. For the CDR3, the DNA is TGTGCCAGTAGTGGGCTGACAACCAACAATGAGCAGTTCTTC. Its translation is CASSGLTTNNEQFF.

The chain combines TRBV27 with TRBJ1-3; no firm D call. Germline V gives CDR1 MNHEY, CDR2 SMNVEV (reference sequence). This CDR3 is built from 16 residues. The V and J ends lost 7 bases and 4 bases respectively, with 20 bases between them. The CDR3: CASKRYPSPTGNTIYF. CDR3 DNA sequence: TGTGCCAGCAAGAGGTACCCCAGCCCTACAGGAAACACCATATATTTT.

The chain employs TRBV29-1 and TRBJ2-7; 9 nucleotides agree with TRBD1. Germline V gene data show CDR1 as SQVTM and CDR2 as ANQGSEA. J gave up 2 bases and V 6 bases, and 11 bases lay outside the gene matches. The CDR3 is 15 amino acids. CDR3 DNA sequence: TGCAGCGTCCTACGCCGGGACAGGGAACCCTACGAGCAGTACTTC. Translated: CSVLRRDREPYEQYF.

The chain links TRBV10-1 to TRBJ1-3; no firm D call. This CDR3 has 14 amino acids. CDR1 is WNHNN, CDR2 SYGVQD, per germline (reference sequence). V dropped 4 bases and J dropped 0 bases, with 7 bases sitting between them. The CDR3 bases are TGCGCCAGCAGTGCGGGTTCCTCTGGAAACACCATATATTTT. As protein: CASSAGSSGNTIYF.

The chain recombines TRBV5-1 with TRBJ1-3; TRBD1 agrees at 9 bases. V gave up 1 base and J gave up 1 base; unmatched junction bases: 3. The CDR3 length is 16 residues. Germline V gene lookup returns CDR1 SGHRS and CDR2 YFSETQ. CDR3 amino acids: CASSLPGTGSGNTIYF. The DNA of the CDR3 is TGCGCCAGCAGCTTGCCCGGGACAGGGTCTGGAAACACCATATATTTT. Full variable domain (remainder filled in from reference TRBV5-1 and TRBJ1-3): KAGVTQTPRYLIKTRGQQVTLSCSPISGHRSVSWYQQTPGQGLQFLFEYFSETQRNKGNFPGRFSGRQFSNSRSEMNVSTLELGDSALYLCASSLPGTGSGNTIYFGEGSWLTVV.

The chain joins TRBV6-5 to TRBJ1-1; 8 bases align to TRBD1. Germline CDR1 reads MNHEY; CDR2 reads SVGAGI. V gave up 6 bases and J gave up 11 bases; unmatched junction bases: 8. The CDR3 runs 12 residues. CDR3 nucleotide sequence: TGTGCCAGCAGCCGCCTGACAGGGGACGCTTTCTTT. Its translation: CASSRLTGDAFF.

The CDR3 region has the DNA TGTGCCAGCAGTGCCCAAGCGGGAGGGTTGAATGAGCAGTTCTTC. Residues: CASSAQAGGLNEQFF. The J gene is TRBJ2-1, the V gene TRBV6-4; 10 bases line up with TRBD2. Trimming cost V 4 bases and J 7 bases; bases outside gene matches: 7. CDR3 size: 15 residues. Germline V gene data show CDR1 as MRHNA and CDR2 as SNTAGT.

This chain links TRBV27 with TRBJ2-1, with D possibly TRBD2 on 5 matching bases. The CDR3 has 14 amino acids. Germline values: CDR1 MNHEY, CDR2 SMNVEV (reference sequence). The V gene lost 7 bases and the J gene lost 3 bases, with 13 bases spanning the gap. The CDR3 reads CASTSGSVYNEQFF. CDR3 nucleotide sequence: TGTGCCAGCACCTCGGGTAGCGTCTACAATGAGCAGTTCTTC.

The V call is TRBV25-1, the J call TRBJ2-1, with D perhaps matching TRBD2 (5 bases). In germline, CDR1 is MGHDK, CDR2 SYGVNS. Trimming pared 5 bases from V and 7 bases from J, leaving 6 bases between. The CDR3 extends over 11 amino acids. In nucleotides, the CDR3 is TGTGCCAGCAGTCGGGGAAATGAGCAGTTCTTC. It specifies CASSRGNEQFF.

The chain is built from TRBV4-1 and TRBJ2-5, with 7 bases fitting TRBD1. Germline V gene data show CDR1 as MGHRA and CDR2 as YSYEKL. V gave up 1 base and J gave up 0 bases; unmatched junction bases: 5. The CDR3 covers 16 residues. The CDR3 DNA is TGCGCCAGCAGCCAAGGGGGACAGACGTACCAAGAGACCCAGTACTTC. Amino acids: CASSQGGQTYQETQYF.

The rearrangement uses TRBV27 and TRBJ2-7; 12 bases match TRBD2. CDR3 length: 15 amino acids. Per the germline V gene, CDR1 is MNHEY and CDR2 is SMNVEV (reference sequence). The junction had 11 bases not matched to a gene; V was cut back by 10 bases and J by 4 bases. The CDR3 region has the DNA TGTGCCACCAACCCCGGGACTAGCGGGCATTACGAGCAGTACTTC. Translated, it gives CATNPGTSGHYEQYF.

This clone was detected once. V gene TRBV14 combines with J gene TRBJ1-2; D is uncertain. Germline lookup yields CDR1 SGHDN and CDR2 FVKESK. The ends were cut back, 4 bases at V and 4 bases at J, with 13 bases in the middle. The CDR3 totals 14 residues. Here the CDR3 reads CASSPSLGGYGYTF. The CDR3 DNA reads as TGTGCCAGCAGCCCCAGCTTGGGAGGCTATGGCTACACCTTC.

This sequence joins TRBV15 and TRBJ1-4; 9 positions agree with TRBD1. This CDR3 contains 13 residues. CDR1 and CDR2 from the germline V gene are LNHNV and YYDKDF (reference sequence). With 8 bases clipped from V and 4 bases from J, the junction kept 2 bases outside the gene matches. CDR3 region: CATGDRDNEKLFF. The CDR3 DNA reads TGTGCCACCGGGGACAGGGATAATGAAAAACTGTTTTTT.